One sample yielded the 16 T cell receptor beta chains listed below, sequenced in a study of blood T cell repertoires in COVID-19. The assay was immunoSEQ multiplex PCR, and TCRdb's table has in-frame clones only and misses some. The sample records a few hundred thousand clones, 86% being singletons. Material: peripheral blood. These TCRs come from a woman in her 50s with acute or convalescent COVID-19.

The chain links TRBV3-1 (or the pseudogene TRBV3-2) to TRBJ2-2, with TRBD2 matching 12 bases. CDR1 LGHDT and CDR2 YNNKEL come from the germline V gene (reference sequence). Losses at the gene ends were 4 bases for V and 7 bases for J; bases not matched to a gene: 4. This CDR3 region has 15 residues. The CDR3 region is CASSLGLAGLGELFF. The CDR3 region has the DNA TGTGCCAGCAGCCTAGGACTAGCGGGACTCGGGGAGCTGTTTTTT.

The V call is TRBV19, the J call TRBJ2-6; 8 nucleotides align to TRBD1. Germline V gene lookup returns CDR1 LNHDA and CDR2 SQIVND (reference sequence). The CDR3 consists of 18 residues. The J segment lost 4 bases and the V segment lost 4 bases, leaving 12 bases of the junction unmatched. The CDR3: CASSTLGQGAKGANVLTF. CDR3 bases: TGTGCCAGTAGTACCTTGGGGCAGGGGGCGAAGGGGGCCAACGTCCTGACTTTC.

This chain connects TRBV5-1 to TRBJ2-7, with D tentatively TRBD1 (5 bases). The CDR3 consists of 14 residues. Germline V gene lookup returns CDR1 SGHRS and CDR2 YFSETQ. Trimming took off 0 bases at V and 2 bases at J, with 9 bases between the two ends. The CDR3 DNA reads TGCGCCAGCAGCTTGGTTGTAGGGGCCTACGAGCAGTACTTC. Its translation is CASSLVVGAYEQYF.

The V and J genes are TRBV20-1 and TRBJ2-5, with a weak D call TRBD2 (5 bases). Trimming pared 3 bases from V and 0 bases from J, leaving 8 bases between. This CDR3 comprises 13 residues. Germline CDR1 reads DFQATT; CDR2 reads SNEGSKA (reference sequence). The CDR3 nucleotides read TGCAGTGCTAGTGACGGGAACCAAGAGACCCAGTACTTC. Translation: CSASDGNQETQYF.

The genes are TRBV27 and TRBJ1-6, with 9 bases aligning to TRBD1. With V trimmed by 4 bases and J by 9 bases, 7 bases remained unmatched. The CDR3 consists of 15 residues. CDR1 is MNHEY and CDR2 is SMNVEV in the germline V gene (reference sequence). CDR3 nucleotide sequence: TGTGCCAGCAGTTGGGACAGGGAAATAGGTTCACCCCTCCACTTT. It codes for CASSWDREIGSPLHF.

The rearrangement uses TRBV27 and TRBJ2-7, with D maybe TRBD1 (6 bases). The V gene's germline CDR1 is MNHEY and CDR2 SMNVEV (reference sequence). CDR3 length: 15 amino acids. V dropped 0 bases and J dropped 2 bases, with 11 bases sitting between them. The CDR3 region has the DNA TGTGCCAGCAGTTTATCGGCCAGGGGAGCCTACGAGCAGTACTTC. It yields the protein CASSLSARGAYEQYF.

The V call is TRBV11-3, the J call TRBJ1-1, with D perhaps matching TRBD1 (6 bases). Trimming removed 1 base at V and 6 bases at J, with 12 bases between. Germline V lookup: CDR1 SGHNT, CDR2 YENEEA. The CDR3 consists of 14 residues. The CDR3 bases are TGTGCCAGCAGCTTAGGCAGGGGAGTTTCTGAAGCTTTCTTT. Its translation is CASSLGRGVSEAFF.

This chain joins TRBV27 and TRBJ2-7; the match to TRBD1 covers 10 bases. J gave up 1 base and V 4 bases, and 7 bases lay outside the gene matches. Germline CDR1 is MNHEY and CDR2 is SMNVEV (reference sequence). There are 16 residues in the CDR3. The CDR3 protein is CASSSRRDRGSYEQYF. For the CDR3, the DNA is TGTGCCAGCAGTTCTAGAAGGGACAGGGGTTCCTACGAGCAGTACTTC.

J is TRBJ1-5 and V is TRBV21-1. TRBV21-1 is designated a pseudogene. CDR3 length: 17 amino acids. CDR3 protein: CASSKGEGLKGNQPQHF. In nucleotides, the CDR3 is TGTGCCAGCAGCAAAGGTGAGGGCCTAAAGGGCAATCAGCCCCAGCATTTT.

This chain uses TRBV2 with TRBJ1-1; D is ambiguous. The germline V and J ends were trimmed by 6 bases and 1 base, with 9 bases remaining between them. CDR3 length: 13 residues. CDR1 and CDR2 (germline): SNHLY, FYNNEI. CDR3 nucleotide sequence: TGTGCCAGCAGGAGGGTATCGAACACTGAAGCTTTCTTT. Translation: CASRRVSNTEAFF.

J is TRBJ2-3 and V is TRBV7-2; TRBD2 matches 11 bases. J gave up 4 bases and V 1 base, and 1 base lay outside the gene matches. Germline values: CDR1 SGHTA, CDR2 FQGNSA. The CDR3 is 15 residues long. CDR3 residues: CASSLELAGADTQYF. The DNA of the CDR3 is TGTGCCAGCAGCTTAGAACTAGCGGGAGCAGATACGCAGTATTTT. Using reference TRBV7-2 and TRBJ2-3 for the parts outside the CDR3, the full variable domain is GAGVSQSPSNKVTEKGKDVELRCDPISGHTALYWYRQSLGQGLEFLIYFQGNSAPDKSGLPSDRFSAERTGGSVSTLTIQRTQQEDSAVYLCASSLELAGADTQYFGPGTRLTVL.

The chain has TRBV28 and TRBJ1-4, with TRBD1 matching 9 bases. The ends lost 8 bases at V and 11 bases at J; junction bases unmatched: 15. Looked up from germline, CDR1 is MDHEN and CDR2 is SYDVKM. This CDR3 is 15 amino acids long. The CDR3 loop reads CASQGRGTGGSKLFF. CDR3 DNA sequence: TGTGCCAGCCAAGGGAGGGGAACAGGGGGCTCGAAACTGTTTTTT.

This rearrangement joins TRBV5-6 to TRBJ1-5; 7 nucleotides line up with TRBD1. The CDR3 has 12 residues. Germline values: CDR1 SGHDT, CDR2 YYEEEE. V lost 0 bases, J lost 14 bases, and 5 bases stayed unmatched. The CDR3 region has the DNA TGTGCCAGCAGCTTGGTTAGGGGGCGGGAGCATTTT. This encodes CASSLVRGREHF.

This clone was recorded once. The chain links TRBV7-6 to TRBJ2-1, with TRBD2 as a possible D gene (6 bases). Germline lookup yields CDR1 SGHVS and CDR2 FNYEAQ. The CDR3 sequence is 16 residues long. Trimming left V 3 bases short and J 0 bases short, with 12 bases between. The chain's CDR3 is CASSLNSGPSYNEQFF. In nucleotides, the CDR3 is TGTGCCAGCAGCTTGAATAGCGGACCCTCCTACAATGAGCAGTTCTTC.

The chain carries TRBV5-4 and TRBJ2-3, with a weak D call TRBD2 (6 bases). Germline CDR1 and CDR2: SGHNT and YYREEE (reference sequence). The CDR3 runs 15 residues. Trimming cost V 3 bases and J 0 bases, with 11 bases left between them. CDR3 in DNA: TGTGCCAGCAGCTCCGACGGGGGTAGCACAGATACGCAGTATTTT. Residues: CASSSDGGSTDTQYF.

This clone was seen just once. The chain has TRBV5-3 and TRBJ2-5, with 7 bases matching TRBD2. TRBV5-3 is placed among ORFs of uncertain function. V lost 1 base to trimming and J lost 4 bases; unmatched junction nucleotides: 10. The CDR3 loop spans 16 amino acids. In DNA form, the CDR3 reads TGTGCCAGAAGCTTGTTGGTGGGAGGGCCGGCAGAGACCCAGTACTTC. Translated: CARSLLVGGPAETQYF.